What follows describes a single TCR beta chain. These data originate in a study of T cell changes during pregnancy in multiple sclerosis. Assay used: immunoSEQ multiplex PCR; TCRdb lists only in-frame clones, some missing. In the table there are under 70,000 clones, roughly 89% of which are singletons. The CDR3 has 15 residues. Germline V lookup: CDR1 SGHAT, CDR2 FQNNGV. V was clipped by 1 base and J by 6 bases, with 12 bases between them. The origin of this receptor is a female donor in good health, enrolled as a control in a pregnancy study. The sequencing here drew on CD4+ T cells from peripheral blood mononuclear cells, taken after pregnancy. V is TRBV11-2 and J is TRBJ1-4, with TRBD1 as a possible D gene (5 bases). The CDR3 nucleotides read TGTGCCAGCAGCTTAGGTGACAGTAGAGATGAAAAACTGTTTTTT. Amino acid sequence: CASSLGDSRDEKLFF.